What follows are 8 T cell receptor beta chains derived from one specimen sequenced in a study of cytomegalovirus exposure and HLA in healthy donors. It was with 60 Vbeta and 13 Jbeta primers that the PCR ran. Libraries were prepared by immunoSEQ multiplex PCR; TCRdb keeps only in-frame clonotypes and omits some of them. The table records roughly 160,000 clones, about four fifths of them present only once. Sequencing input: PBMCs. These receptors came from a boy between 2 and 10 years old in good health and CMV-seronegative.

The chain links TRBV11-3 to TRBJ2-3; 7 nucleotides match TRBD2. The CDR3 sequence is 14 residues long. V shed 5 bases and J 4 bases; nucleotides not matched to a gene: 6. CDR1 and CDR2 (germline): SGHNT, YENEEA. The CDR3 DNA reads as TGTGCCAGCAGCGGGGGGGGGTCCCCAGATACGCAGTATTTT. This gives the protein CASSGGGSPDTQYF.

The chain carries TRBV25-1 and TRBJ2-3; a possible D gene is TRBD1 (5 bases). Germline CDR1 MGHDK, CDR2 SYGVNS. CDR3 length: 16 amino acids. Deletions cut 1 base from V and 0 bases from J, with 11 bases between. CDR3 amino acids: CASSEWKGPSTDTQYF. In nucleotides, the CDR3 is TGTGCCAGCAGTGAATGGAAGGGGCCAAGCACAGATACGCAGTATTTT.

The chain is built from TRBV19 and TRBJ1-3; the match to TRBD1 covers 7 bases. This CDR3 comprises 14 residues. Trimming removed 4 bases from V and 4 bases from J; junction bases left unmatched: 4. Germline values: CDR1 LNHDA, CDR2 SQIVND (reference sequence). In nucleotides, the CDR3 is TGTGCCAGTAGTACCCGACAGGGAGGAAACACCATATATTTT. It encodes CASSTRQGGNTIYF.

This chain links TRBV2 with TRBJ2-5; tentatively, D is TRBD1 (6 bases). Trimming removed 5 bases at V and 5 bases at J, with 18 bases between. From germline, CDR1 is SNHLY and CDR2 FYNNEI. This CDR3 region has 15 residues. DNA of the CDR3: TGTGCCAGCAGTAACAACAGGGCAGTCGGGGAGACCCAGTACTTC. Residues: CASSNNRAVGETQYF.

This CDR3 reads CASSPLQGTDTQYF. In nucleotides, the CDR3 is TGTGCCAGCTCACCACTACAGGGTACAGATACGCAGTATTTT. The genes are TRBV18 and TRBJ2-3, with D perhaps matching TRBD1 (6 bases). Trimming took off 1 base at V and 3 bases at J, with 8 bases between the two ends. The CDR3 is made up of 14 amino acids. CDR1 and CDR2 from the germline V gene are KGHSH and LQKENI.

This rearrangement joins TRBV5-6 to TRBJ2-7; D unclear. Trimming took 2 bases from V and 0 from J, leaving 9 bases between them. This CDR3 is 14 amino acids long. The germline V gene encodes CDR1 SGHDT and CDR2 YYEEEE. CDR3 amino acids: CASSFWASSYEQYF. In nucleotides, the CDR3 is TGTGCCAGCAGCTTTTGGGCCTCCTCCTACGAGCAGTACTTC.

This clone was recorded a few times. The rearrangement joins TRBV6-1 to TRBJ2-7; 12 positions agree with TRBD2. From germline, CDR1 is MNHNS and CDR2 SASEGT. The CDR3 is 15 residues long. Trimming cost V 6 bases and J 7 bases; bases outside gene matches: 10. The DNA for the CDR3 is TGTGCCAGCAGCGCGGGACTAGCGGGCCCTCGAGAGCAGTACTTC. Encoded protein: CASSAGLAGPREQYF.

The chain joins TRBV5-4 to TRBJ2-7, with D possibly being TRBD2 (6 bases). The germline V and J ends were trimmed by 4 bases and 6 bases, with 20 bases remaining between them. This CDR3 contains 15 residues. CDR1 is SGHNT, CDR2 YYREEE, per germline (reference sequence). CDR3 sequence (DNA): TGTGCCAGCAGCCCCTCCAAGACTAGAGCTGTCGAGCAGTACTTC. Amino acids: CASSPSKTRAVEQYF.